This T cell receptor (beta chain) derives from a study of shared clonotypes between healthy human individuals. Study in general: In total, the donors were two women and a few men aged 18 to 49.

CDR1 is SEHNR, CDR2 FQNEAQ, per germline (reference sequence). This CDR3 comprises 16 residues. The V and J ends lost 2 bases and 6 bases respectively, with 16 bases between them. Over several immunoSEQ plates, each subset's genomic DNA was distributed in even portions. Using approximately 190 ng DNA, 30,000 to 35,000 T cell genomes, the sorted-subset replicate PCRs were run. Original processing methods: ImmunoSEQ only sent back junction sequences with no quality scores, so filtering was done differently. Produced via immunoSEQ multiplex PCR; TCRdb's table is partial and in-frame only. That table is the source of V, J and clone size, and D and trimming were worked out from the DNA. The repertoire holds approximately 1.1 million clones, around 78% seen once, with 0.5% to 0.6% in the top ten.

This sequence was found in a man between 18 and 35 years old in good health. Some clones in this sample may be carry-over from other donors' samples. The chain couples TRBV7-9 to TRBJ1-4; D uncertain. The specimen was memory CD4+ T cells from PBMCs. Specified subset: CD45RA-negative fraction. Here the CDR3 DNA reads TGTGCCAGCAGCTTAAGCGCGGGTGAGGCATATGAAAAACTGTTTTTT. Translated, it gives CASSLSAGEAYEKLFF.